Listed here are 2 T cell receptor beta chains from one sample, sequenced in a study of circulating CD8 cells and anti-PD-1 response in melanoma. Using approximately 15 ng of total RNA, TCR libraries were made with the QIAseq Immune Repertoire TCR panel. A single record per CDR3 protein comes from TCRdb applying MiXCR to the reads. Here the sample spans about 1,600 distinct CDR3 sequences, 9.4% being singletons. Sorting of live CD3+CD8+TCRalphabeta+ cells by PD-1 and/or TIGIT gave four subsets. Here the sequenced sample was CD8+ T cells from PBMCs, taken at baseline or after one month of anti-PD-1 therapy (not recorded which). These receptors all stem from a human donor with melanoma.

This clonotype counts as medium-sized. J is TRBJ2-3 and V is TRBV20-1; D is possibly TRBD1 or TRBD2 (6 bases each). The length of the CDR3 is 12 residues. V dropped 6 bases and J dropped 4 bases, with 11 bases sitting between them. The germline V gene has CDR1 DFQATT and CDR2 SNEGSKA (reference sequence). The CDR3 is CSAGGGADTQYF. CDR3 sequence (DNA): TGCAGTGCCGGAGGGGGAGCAGATACGCAGTATTTT.

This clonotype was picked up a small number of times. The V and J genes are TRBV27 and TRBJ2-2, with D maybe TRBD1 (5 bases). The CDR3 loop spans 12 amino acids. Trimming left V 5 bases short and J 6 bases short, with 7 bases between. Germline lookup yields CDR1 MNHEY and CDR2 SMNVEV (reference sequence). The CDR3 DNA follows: TGTGCCAGCAGTCAGACAGCCGGGGAGCTGTTTTTT. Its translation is CASSQTAGELFF.